This is a list of T cell receptor beta chains from one sample in a study of blood T cell repertoires in COVID-19. Assay: immunoSEQ multiplex PCR; the TCRdb copy retains only in-frame clones and omits some. Among around 180,000 clones listed, approximately 84% were seen once. The sample consisted of PBMCs or T cells enriched from blood (not recorded which). The receptor source for this set is a man aged 50 to 59 who had recovered from COVID-19. Each CDR3 is given with its conserved first and last residue. The D gene is left open where the match is weak. Only some rows state a clone size, as once, few, many or a class for expanded clones.

>TRBV4-1|TRBJ1-1|few|TRBD1
TGCGCCAGCAGCCATACAGACAGGGTGTTATCGGGTTCGAACACTGAAGCTTTCTTT
CASSHTDRVLSGSNTEAFF
>TRBV3-1/TRBV3-2|TRBJ2-7|.|TRBD1
TGTGCCAGCAGCCCCTATGGACAGGACTACGAGCAGTACTTC
CASSPYGQDYEQYF
>TRBV2|TRBJ2-1|once|.
TGTGCCAGCATTCACAGGGAGGGAAATGAGCAGTTCTTC
CASIHREGNEQFF
>TRBV11-2|TRBJ2-1|.|TRBD2
TGTGCCAGCAGCCCGGGGGGGGACTCCTACAATGAGCAGTTCTTC
CASSPGGDSYNEQFF
>TRBV4-3|TRBJ1-1|.|.
TGCGCCAGCAGCCCCTACGGGGGTAACACTGAAGCTTTCTTT
CASSPYGGNTEAFF
>TRBV2|TRBJ1-2|few|.
TGTGCCAGCAGTGACAGGTTGGACTATGGCTACACCTTC
CASSDRLDYGYTF
>TRBV27|TRBJ1-4|.|TRBD1
TGTGCCAGCAGTTTTGACAGGGGGATTGAAAAACTGTTTTTT
CASSFDRGIEKLFF
>TRBV18|TRBJ2-3|.|.
TGTGCCAGCTCACCGATAGCGGGCACAGATACGCAGTATTTT
CASSPIAGTDTQYF
>TRBV5-1|TRBJ1-6|.|TRBD1
TGCGCCAGCAGCCCGAAGGACAGGGGTTTCTCCTATAATTCACCCCTCCACTTT
CASSPKDRGFSYNSPLHF
>TRBV9|TRBJ1-2|.|TRBD1
TGTGCCAGCAGCGTAGAACAGGGGGCCTATGGCTACACCTTC
CASSVEQGAYGYTF
>TRBV5-4|TRBJ2-6|.|TRBD2
TGTGCCAGCAGCTTGGGCGGGAGCTCTGGGGCCAACGTCCTGACTTTC
CASSLGGSSGANVLTF
>TRBV21-1|TRBJ1-1|once|.
TGTGCCAGCAGCGAAAAAGCCCCGGAACAGGGGAATGGGTATATGGACACTGAAGCTTTCTTT
CASSEKAPEQGNGYMDTEAFF
>TRBV11-2|TRBJ2-3|.|.
TGTGCCAGCATCCTAGGGGCGGGGTCCGATACGCAGTATTTT
CASILGAGSDTQYF
>TRBV6-2/TRBV6-3|TRBJ1-2|.|.
TGTGCCAGCAGCCTCGGTAGTAAATTCTACACCTTC
CASSLGSKFYTF
>TRBV5-1|TRBJ1-6|few|.
TGCGCCAGCAGCTTCACAGGGAATAATTCACCCCTCCACTTT
CASSFTGNNSPLHF
>TRBV19|TRBJ1-4|.|TRBD1
TGTGCCAGTAGTCTCCGGGACAGAATAAATGAAAAACTGTTTTTT
CASSLRDRINEKLFF
>TRBV28|TRBJ2-7|.|.
TGTGCCAGCAGTTTAGCCTCGGGGGTCGAGCAGTACTTC
CASSLASGVEQYF
>TRBV4-2|TRBJ1-2|.|TRBD1
TGTGCCAGCAGCTCAGGACAGGGCGGCTATGGCTACACCTTC
CASSSGQGGYGYTF
>TRBV16|TRBJ1-6|.|.
TGTGCCAGCAGCCAATTTTCGGGGCGGGGGTTAAATAATTCACCCCTCCACTTT
CASSQFSGRGLNNSPLHF
>TRBV9|TRBJ1-2|few|TRBD1
TGTGCCAGCAGCGCCAGGGGACAGGGGGACTATGGCTACACCTTC
CASSARGQGDYGYTF
>TRBV19|TRBJ1-5|.|.
TGTGCCAGTAGTAATTACTTCGGACTCAATCAGCCCCAGCATTTT
CASSNYFGLNQPQHF
>TRBV6-2/TRBV6-3|TRBJ1-5|once|TRBD1
TGTGCCAGCAGTTACTCCGGACAGGGAACCAATCAGCCCCAGCATTTT
CASSYSGQGTNQPQHF